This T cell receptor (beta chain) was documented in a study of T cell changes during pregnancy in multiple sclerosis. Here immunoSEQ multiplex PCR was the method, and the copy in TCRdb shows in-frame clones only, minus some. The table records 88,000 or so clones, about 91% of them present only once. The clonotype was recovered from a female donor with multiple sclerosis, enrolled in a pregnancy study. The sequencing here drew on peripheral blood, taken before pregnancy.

The CDR3 region is CAWGGTATDTQYF. In nucleotides, the CDR3 is TGTGCCTGGGGAGGGACAGCCACAGATACGCAGTATTTT. The rearrangement links TRBV30 to TRBJ2-3; D perhaps matches TRBD1 (7 bases). Deletions cut 5 bases from V and 2 bases from J, with 11 bases between. This CDR3 is 13 amino acids long. Germline values: CDR1 GTSNPN, CDR2 SVGIG (reference sequence).